The rows below give T cell receptor beta chains drawn from one sample of a study of T cells in Graves' hyperthyroidism and ophthalmopathy. Using its own MiXCR run on the multiplex PCR reads, TCRdb lists one record per CDR3 protein. The profile covers 610,000 or so distinct CDR3 sequences, with 35% to 55% appearing a single time and around 8% taken by the ten largest. Sequenced material: peripheral blood or thyroid tissue (not recorded which). These receptors originate from a woman between 18 and 29 years old with Graves' hyperthyroidism. Both conserved end residues are part of each CDR3. A D gene is named only where the DNA matches it firmly. The size field is filled for only some rows; it gives once, few, many or a size class.

D: -; J: TRBJ1-3; size: -; V: TRBV24-1; length: 14; DNA: TGTGCCACCAGTGATTCTACAGCACTAAACACTATATATTTT; CDR3: CATSDSTALNTIYF
D: TRBD1; J: TRBJ2-6; size: few; V: TRBV19; length: 16; DNA: TGTGCCAGTAGCAGGGACAGGGGGACTGGGGCCAACGTCCTGACTTTC; CDR3: CASSRDRGTGANVLTF
D: -; J: TRBJ2-3; size: -; V: TRBV9; length: 15; DNA: TGTGCCAGCAGCGTAGGAACAGGGTGGACAGATACGCAGTATTTT; CDR3: CASSVGTGWTDTQYF
D: -; J: TRBJ2-3; size: -; V: TRBV6-5; length: 15; DNA: TGTGCCAGCTGTGTAGACCAACGGGAAACAGATACGCAGTATTTT; CDR3: CASCVDQRETDTQYF
D: TRBD1; J: TRBJ1-2; size: -; V: TRBV10-2; length: 12; DNA: TGCACCAGCAGGACAGGTTCCTTCGGCTGCACCTTC; CDR3: CTSRTGSFGCTF
D: -; J: TRBJ2-1; size: -; V: TRBV7-3; length: 15; DNA: TGTGCCAGCAGGTCCAACCCCGGGCAGAACAATGAGCAGTTCTTC; CDR3: CASRSNPGQNNEQFF
D: TRBD1; J: TRBJ1-1; size: -; V: TRBV29-1; length: 17; DNA: TGCAGCGTATCCTACGCCGACCCGGGACAGATGAACACTGAAGCTTTCTTT; CDR3: CSVSYADPGQMNTEAFF
D: -; J: TRBJ1-6; size: many; V: TRBV7-3; length: 13; DNA: TGTGCCAGCAGCAATTCTCCCAATTCACCCCTCCACTTT; CDR3: CASSNSPNSPLHF
D: -; J: TRBJ1-5; size: -; V: TRBV25-1; length: 11; DNA: TGTGCCAGGGTAGCAAATCAGCCCCAGCATTTT; CDR3: CARVANQPQHF
D: -; J: TRBJ2-1; size: -; V: TRBV12-3/TRBV12-4; length: 16; DNA: TGTGCCAGCAGCAGATCTTCGGGGGACTCCTACAATGAGCAGTTCTTC; CDR3: CASSRSSGDSYNEQFF
D: TRBD2; J: TRBJ2-2; size: -; V: TRBV7-9; length: 17; DNA: TGTGCCAGCAGCTTGGTAGGGACTAGCGTATACACCGGGGAGCTGTTTTTT; CDR3: CASSLVGTSVYTGELFF
D: TRBD2; J: TRBJ2-7; size: -; V: TRBV11-1; length: 17; DNA: TGTGCCAGCAGCGTTGGCCCTAGCGGGAGGTCCTCCTACGAGCAGTACTTC; CDR3: CASSVGPSGRSSYEQYF
D: -; J: TRBJ1-4; size: many; V: TRBV29-1; length: 13; DNA: TGCAGCGTTGAAATTGCAACTAATGAAAAACTGTTTTTT; CDR3: CSVEIATNEKLFF
D: -; J: TRBJ2-2; size: -; V: TRBV2; length: 22; DNA: -; CDR3: CASSEVGRQGYTFGSGTGELFF
D: -; J: TRBJ2-7; size: -; V: TRBV24-1; length: 10; DNA: TGTGCCGCGGAGGGCTACGAGCAGTACTTC; CDR3: CAAEGYEQYF
D: -; J: TRBJ2-7; size: many; V: TRBV7-2; length: 14; DNA: TGTGCCAGCAGCTTACTCGACAGGACCTACGAGCAGTACTTC; CDR3: CASSLLDRTYEQYF
D: TRBD2; J: TRBJ2-5; size: many; V: TRBV4-1; length: 17; DNA: TGCGCCAGCAGCGAAGATTGGTCTAGCGGACCACAAGAGACCCAGTACTTC; CDR3: CASSEDWSSGPQETQYF
D: -; J: TRBJ1-2; size: -; V: TRBV15; length: 14; DNA: TGTGCCACCAGCAGAGATCCGTGGAACTATGGCTACACCTTC; CDR3: CATSRDPWNYGYTF
D: TRBD1; J: TRBJ2-1; size: -; V: TRBV14; length: 13; DNA: TGTGCCAGCAGCCCGGGACAGGGAAATGAGCAGTTCTTC; CDR3: CASSPGQGNEQFF
D: TRBD1; J: TRBJ2-7; size: many; V: TRBV6-5; length: 13; DNA: TGTGCCAGCAGCTCCGGGACAGGGGGCGAGCAGTACTTC; CDR3: CASSSGTGGEQYF
D: -; J: TRBJ2-7; size: few; V: TRBV12-5; length: 13; DNA: TGTGCTAGTGGTTTAGGCCAGTCCTACGAGCAGTACTTC; CDR3: CASGLGQSYEQYF
D: -; J: TRBJ2-6; size: many; V: TRBV5-6; length: 17; DNA: TGTGCCAGCAGCTTGGTACAGCCCCTCTCTGGGGCCAACGTCCTGACTTTC; CDR3: CASSLVQPLSGANVLTF
D: -; J: TRBJ1-2; size: many; V: TRBV12-3/TRBV12-4; length: 13; DNA: TGTGCCAGCAGTTACAAGGAAAACTATGGCTACACCTTC; CDR3: CASSYKENYGYTF
D: TRBD2; J: TRBJ2-2; size: -; V: TRBV15; length: 15; DNA: TGTGCCACCAGCAAAGGACTAGCGGGCACCGGGGAGCTGTTTTTT; CDR3: CATSKGLAGTGELFF
D: -; J: TRBJ2-7; size: many; V: TRBV20-1; length: 15; DNA: TGCAGTGCTAGAGACCTCCCCACTATCTCCTACGAGCAGTACTTC; CDR3: CSARDLPTISYEQYF
D: -; J: TRBJ1-1; size: many; V: TRBV11-2; length: 15; DNA: TGTGCCAGCAGCTTAGGGAACATAGGGAACACTGAAGCTTTCTTT; CDR3: CASSLGNIGNTEAFF
D: TRBD2; J: TRBJ2-7; size: many; V: TRBV20-1; length: 13; DNA: TGCAGTGCCCAACTAGCGGGAGGAGTCGAGCAGTACTTC; CDR3: CSAQLAGGVEQYF
D: TRBD2; J: TRBJ2-1; size: -; V: TRBV19; length: 13; DNA: TGTGCCAGTAGAAACGGGGGGGGCAATGAGCAGTTCTTC; CDR3: CASRNGGGNEQFF
D: TRBD1; J: TRBJ2-5; size: many; V: TRBV10-3; length: 14; DNA: TGTGCCATCAGCGCCGGACAGGGTCAAGAGACCCAGTACTTC; CDR3: CAISAGQGQETQYF
D: -; J: TRBJ1-4; size: -; V: TRBV20-1; length: 13; DNA: TGCAGTGCTAGGTCGGGACAAAATGAAAAACTGTTTTTT; CDR3: CSARSGQNEKLFF
D: -; J: TRBJ2-5; size: many; V: TRBV20-1; length: 11; DNA: TGCAGTGCTAGGGGGAGTGGTGCCCAGTACTTC; CDR3: CSARGSGAQYF
D: -; J: TRBJ2-2; size: -; V: TRBV24-1; length: 21; DNA: TGTGCCACCAGTGAAGATTTAATAAGTGCACGAGGGATACTGCAGGGCCGGGAGCTGTTTTTT; CDR3: CATSEDLISARGILQGRELFF
D: -; J: TRBJ2-3; size: -; V: TRBV6-5; length: 14; DNA: TGTGCCAGCTCCCGGGACCGATCAAGTGATACGCAGTATTTT; CDR3: CASSRDRSSDTQYF
D: -; J: TRBJ2-3; size: -; V: TRBV15; length: 12; DNA: TGTGCCACCAGCGGACGGGTGGAAGCTCCGTATTTT; CDR3: CATSGRVEAPYF
D: -; J: TRBJ1-1; size: -; V: TRBV5-1; length: 15; DNA: TGCGCCAGCAGCTTGGCCAGGACAGAGAACACTGAAGCTCTCTTT; CDR3: CASSLARTENTEALF
D: -; J: TRBJ2-4; size: -; V: TRBV2; length: 13; DNA: TGTGCCAGCAGTCGGCCCCAGAGGAACATTCAGTACTTC; CDR3: CASSRPQRNIQYF
D: -; J: TRBJ1-2; size: few; V: TRBV29-1; length: 10; DNA: TGCAGCGTCGGGACTAGCGGCGACACCTTC; CDR3: CSVGTSGDTF
D: TRBD1; J: TRBJ1-2; size: -; V: TRBV27; length: 13; DNA: TGTGCCAGCAGTACCCGGGACAGCGGGGGCTACACCTTC; CDR3: CASSTRDSGGYTF
D: -; J: TRBJ2-3; size: -; V: TRBV5-1; length: 14; DNA: TGCGCCAGCAGCTTCCACAGCACCACAGATACGCAGTATTTT; CDR3: CASSFHSTTDTQYF
D: -; J: TRBJ2-7; size: many; V: TRBV5-6; length: 14; DNA: TGTGCCAGCACGGGTACAGGGACGACCTACGAGCAGTACTTC; CDR3: CASTGTGTTYEQYF
D: -; J: TRBJ1-1; size: many; V: TRBV20-1; length: 12; DNA: TGCAGTGCCGGAAGGGTGACGACTGAAGCTTTCTTT; CDR3: CSAGRVTTEAFF
D: TRBD1; J: TRBJ1-5; size: -; V: TRBV29-1; length: 12; DNA: TGCAGCTACGACAGGGACGATCAGCCCCAGCATTTT; CDR3: CSYDRDDQPQHF
D: -; J: TRBJ1-1; size: many; V: TRBV7-9; length: 13; DNA: TGTGCCAGCAGCTTAGCCATGAACACTGAAGCTTTCTTT; CDR3: CASSLAMNTEAFF
D: -; J: TRBJ2-5; size: -; V: TRBV29-1; length: 16; DNA: TGCAGCGTTGCCATAGTCACGACCGGGGATGGGGAGACCCAGTACTTC; CDR3: CSVAIVTTGDGETQYF
D: -; J: TRBJ1-1; size: many; V: TRBV7-2; length: 13; DNA: TGTGCCAGCGGATCCGATGGATCCACTGAAGCTTTCTTT; CDR3: CASGSDGSTEAFF
D: -; J: TRBJ1-2; size: many; V: TRBV20-1; length: 13; DNA: TGCAGTGCTAGAGATGCTGGGGACTATGGCTACACCTTC; CDR3: CSARDAGDYGYTF
D: -; J: TRBJ1-2; size: -; V: TRBV7-3; length: 14; DNA: TGCGCCAGCAGCCAATTGCGGGGCGGCTATGGCTACACCTTC; CDR3: CASSQLRGGYGYTF
D: -; J: TRBJ1-4; size: many; V: TRBV14; length: 16; DNA: TGTGCCAGCAGCCAAGGACCGGGATCAACTAATGAAAAACTGTTTTTT; CDR3: CASSQGPGSTNEKLFF
D: TRBD1; J: TRBJ1-5; size: many; V: TRBV4-1; length: 17; DNA: TGCGCCAGCAGTCCCTCAGTTTTACAGGGGCTTGGGCAGCCCCAGCATTTT; CDR3: CASSPSVLQGLGQPQHF
D: TRBD1; J: TRBJ1-2; size: -; V: TRBV29-1; length: 13; DNA: TGCAGCGCTACGACGGGGACAGTCTATGGCTACACCTTC; CDR3: CSATTGTVYGYTF
D: TRBD2; J: TRBJ2-5; size: many; V: TRBV5-6; length: 13; DNA: TGTGCCAGCAGCCCGGGAGGTCAAGAGACCCAGTACTTC; CDR3: CASSPGGQETQYF
D: -; J: TRBJ2-3; size: -; V: TRBV5-1; length: 16; DNA: TGCGCCAGCAGCTTGGCGGCCGACAAAGTCACAGATACGCAGTATTTT; CDR3: CASSLAADKVTDTQYF
D: TRBD2; J: TRBJ2-7; size: many; V: TRBV2; length: 16; DNA: TGTGCCAGCAGCGCTCAAATAGCGGGAGCGTACTACGAGCAGTACTTC; CDR3: CASSAQIAGAYYEQYF
D: TRBD1; J: TRBJ2-7; size: -; V: TRBV7-9; length: 12; DNA: TGTGCCAGCAGCCTTCTCTCGCAGGGGGCGGTCTTC; CDR3: CASSLLSQGAVF
D: TRBD2; J: TRBJ2-1; size: -; V: TRBV7-9; length: 17; DNA: TGTGCCAGCAGCCCCAACTCGGCGGGAGATGCCTACAATGAGCAGTTCTTC; CDR3: CASSPNSAGDAYNEQFF
D: TRBD2; J: TRBJ2-1; size: -; V: TRBV7-9; length: 19; DNA: TGTGCCAGCAGCTTGGAGACTAGCGGGAGAGTTTTAATCTACAATGAGCAGTTCTTC; CDR3: CASSLETSGRVLIYNEQFF
D: TRBD1; J: TRBJ2-7; size: -; V: TRBV20-1; length: 13; DNA: TGCAGTTTCTCCGACAGGGTTGGCTACGAGCAGTACTTC; CDR3: CSFSDRVGYEQYF
D: -; J: TRBJ1-1; size: many; V: TRBV5-4; length: 16; DNA: TGTGCCAGCAGCTTTAAACGGACAGCCCTGAACACTGAAGCTTTCTTT; CDR3: CASSFKRTALNTEAFF
D: TRBD2; J: TRBJ2-3; size: -; V: TRBV20-1; length: 14; DNA: TGCAGTGCTACGGGACTAGCGGGCACAGATACGCAGTATTTT; CDR3: CSATGLAGTDTQYF
D: TRBD1; J: TRBJ2-7; size: many; V: TRBV4-1; length: 14; DNA: TGCGCCAGCAGCCGAACGACAGGGGACCACGAGCAGTACTTC; CDR3: CASSRTTGDHEQYF